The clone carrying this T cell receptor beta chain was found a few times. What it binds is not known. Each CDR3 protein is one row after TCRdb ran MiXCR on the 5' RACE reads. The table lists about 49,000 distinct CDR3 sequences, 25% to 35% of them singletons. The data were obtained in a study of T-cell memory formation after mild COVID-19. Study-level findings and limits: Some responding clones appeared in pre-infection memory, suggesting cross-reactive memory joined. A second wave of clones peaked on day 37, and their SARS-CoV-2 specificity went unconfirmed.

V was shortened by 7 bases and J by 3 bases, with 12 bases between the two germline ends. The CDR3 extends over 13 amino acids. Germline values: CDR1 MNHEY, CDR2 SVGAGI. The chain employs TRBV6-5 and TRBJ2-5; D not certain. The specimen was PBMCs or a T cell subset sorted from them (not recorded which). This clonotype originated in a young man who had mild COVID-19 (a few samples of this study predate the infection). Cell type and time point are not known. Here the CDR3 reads CASTRLPKETQYF. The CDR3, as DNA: TGTGCCAGCACCAGACTGCCAAAAGAGACCCAGTACTTC.